What follows is one T cell receptor beta chain and its context. This CDR3 region has 14 residues. CDR1 is MRHNA and CDR2 is SNTAGT in the germline V gene. V gave up 0 bases and J gave up 5 bases; unmatched junction bases: 3. Per the original data handling: Nucleated cell counts were estimated from reference gene primer amplification. Profiling relied on immunoSEQ multiplex PCR, and the TCRdb table lists in-frame clones only, not all of them. V, J and clone size were drawn from that table, and D and trimming were deduced from the DNA. Seen here are around 82,000 clones, around nine tenths observed once, and the top ten hold 6.9%. The sample comes from a study of blood T cell repertoires in COVID-19.

Material for sequencing was peripheral blood. This chain connects TRBV6-4 to TRBJ1-2, with TRBD1 matching 7 bases. This TCR was sampled from a human donor in a cohort sampled during active COVID-19. DNA for the CDR3: TGTGCCAGCAGTGACTCAGAGACAGGGTATGGCTACACCTTC. This gives the protein CASSDSETGYGYTF.